These 25 T cell receptor beta chains originate from one sample sequenced in a study of glioma-infiltrating T cells after dendritic cell vaccination. TCRdb's table, derived via immunoSEQ multiplex PCR, lists solely in-frame clones and lacks some. Among about 30,000 clones, 90% were seen once, and the ten largest hold under 2.5%. Sample: blood, taken before dendritic cell vaccination. The receptor set was obtained from a human donor with glioblastoma.

V and J are TRBV30 and TRBJ1-3, with D maybe TRBD1 (5 bases). The CDR3 has 13 amino acids. The V end lost 7 bases, the J end lost 4 bases, and 14 bases lay between the germline ends. In germline, CDR1 is GTSNPN, CDR2 SVGIG (reference sequence). DNA for the CDR3: TGTGCCTATACGACAGTGTCGGGAAACACCATATATTTT. This sequence encodes CAYTTVSGNTIYF.

The chain carries TRBV27 and TRBJ1-4; 11 nucleotides line up with TRBD1. This CDR3 has 16 residues. Unmatched junction bases numbered 9, after V lost 5 bases and J lost 7 bases. Looked up from germline, CDR1 is MNHEY and CDR2 is SMNVEV (reference sequence). CDR3 loop: CASSPPPGTGGEKLFF. The CDR3 region has the DNA TGTGCCAGCAGTCCCCCGCCCGGGACAGGGGGTGAAAAACTGTTTTTT.

The gene calls are TRBV2 and TRBJ1-5, with a weak D call TRBD1 (5 bases). Germline V gene sequence: CDR1 SNHLY, CDR2 FYNNEI. V dropped 7 bases and J dropped 4 bases, with 20 bases sitting between them. The CDR3 loop spans 16 amino acids. The CDR3 sequence: CASNLTPQGINQPQHF. The DNA of the CDR3 is TGTGCCAGCAACCTCACCCCCCAGGGAATAAATCAGCCCCAGCATTTT.

The chain combines TRBV27 with TRBJ1-6, with D possibly matching TRBD1 (5 bases). Germline CDR1 and CDR2: MNHEY and SMNVEV (reference sequence). V was pared by 1 base and J by 5 bases, with 12 bases between. The CDR3 has 16 residues. CDR3 amino acids: CASSLFGRQNNSPLHF. DNA for the CDR3: TGTGCCAGCAGTTTATTTGGCAGACAGAATAATTCACCCCTCCACTTT.

The rearrangement uses TRBV7-9 and TRBJ2-1, with D unresolved. V was clipped by 5 bases and J by 0 bases, with 14 bases between them. The CDR3 length is 16 residues. Germline assignment: CDR1 SEHNR and CDR2 FQNEAQ (reference sequence). The CDR3 loop reads CASSTAGLSSYNEQFF. The CDR3, as DNA: TGTGCCAGCAGCACGGCCGGGTTAAGCTCCTACAATGAGCAGTTCTTC. Supplemented by reference TRBV7-9 and TRBJ2-1, the full variable domain reads DTGVSQNPRHKITKRGQNVTFRCDPISEHNRLYWYRQTLGQGPEFLTYFQNEAQLEKSRLLSDRFSAERPKGSFSTLEIQRTEQGDSAMYLCASSTAGLSSYNEQFFGPGTRLTVL.

The count of this clone is one. V and J are TRBV7-4 and TRBJ1-4, with 8 positions matching TRBD1. The germline gives CDR1 SGHVT, CDR2 SQSDAQ. The CDR3 sequence is 17 residues long. With V trimmed by 5 bases and J by 7 bases, 15 bases remained unmatched. CDR3: CASSPVGQGAWGEKLFF. The CDR3 nucleotides are TGTGCCAGCAGCCCCGTCGGCCAGGGGGCTTGGGGTGAAAAACTGTTTTTT.

This clone has only one observation. The chain carries TRBV2 and TRBJ1-6, with 11 bases identical to TRBD1. Germline V gene sequence: CDR1 SNHLY, CDR2 FYNNEI. This CDR3 is 17 amino acids long. The V segment lost 10 bases and the J segment 7 bases; nucleotides outside the gene matches: 15. The CDR3 bases are TGTGCCACAGCAGGACAGGGGGCCAAATCATGGAATTCACCCCTCCACTTT. Its translation is CATAGQGAKSWNSPLHF.

The chain recombines TRBV6-5 with TRBJ2-1; the match to TRBD2 covers 9 bases. Per germline, CDR1 MNHEY and CDR2 SVGAGI. The length of the CDR3 is 15 residues. V dropped 2 bases and J dropped 10; count of bases not matched to a gene: 9. The CDR3 DNA follows: TGTGCCAGCAGTTACGAGGGGACTAGCAATGAGGAGCAGTTCTTC. Encoded protein: CASSYEGTSNEEQFF.

V and J are TRBV10-3 and TRBJ2-3; possible D gene TRBD2, 6 bases. This CDR3 has 12 amino acids. The V and J ends lost 2 bases and 6 bases respectively, with 6 bases between them. Germline CDR1 ENHRY, CDR2 SYGVKD. The chain's CDR3 is CAISEGGDTQYF. CDR3 in DNA: TGTGCCATCAGTGAGGGGGGGGATACGCAGTATTTT.

The chain combines TRBV7-9 with TRBJ2-5; 9 bases align to TRBD2. J was trimmed by 1 base and V by 2 bases; bases with no gene match: 5. CDR3 size: 16 residues. From germline, CDR1 is SEHNR and CDR2 FQNEAQ (reference sequence). The DNA for the CDR3 is TGTGCCAGCAGCTTATGGAGCGGGGGGACCCAAGAGACCCAGTACTTC. Protein sequence: CASSLWSGGTQETQYF.

With regard to this clone: Distinct nucleotide sequences in the sample also encode this CDR3. This rearrangement joins TRBV7-9 to TRBJ2-5, with TRBD2 as a possible D gene (6 bases). CDR1 SEHNR and CDR2 FQNEAQ come from the germline V gene (reference sequence). The CDR3 loop spans 13 amino acids. V gave up 1 base and J gave up 5 bases, with 8 bases separating them. The CDR3, as DNA: TGTGCCAGCAGCTTAGGCGGAGGGGAGACCCAGTACTTC. Encoded protein: CASSLGGGETQYF.

The CDR3 nucleotides are TGTGCCAGCAGTTACTCATCTTCGGACAGGGAAGAGACCCAGTACTTC. Amino acids: CASSYSSSDREETQYF. V usage is TRBV6-5 and J usage is TRBJ2-5; 8 bases match TRBD1. The length of the CDR3 is 16 residues. V lost 0 bases, J lost 3 bases, and 6 bases stayed unmatched. Looked up from germline, CDR1 is MNHEY and CDR2 is SVGAGI.

The chain joins TRBV6-5 to TRBJ1-2, with 8 bases matching TRBD1. The CDR3 is 14 amino acids. The germline V gene has CDR1 MNHEY and CDR2 SVGAGI. Trimming cost V 0 bases and J 4 bases; bases outside gene matches: 1. CDR3 amino acids: CASSYSDRGYGYTF. CDR3 coding DNA: TGTGCCAGCAGTTACTCCGACAGGGGCTATGGCTACACCTTC.

The gene calls are TRBV4-2 and TRBJ2-3, with a tentative D call TRBD1 (5 bases). Trimming stripped 2 bases from V and 3 bases from J, with 9 bases between. From germline, CDR1 is LGHNA and CDR2 YNFKEQ. This CDR3 has 14 residues. Here the CDR3 reads CASSQQGFTDTQYF. As DNA, the CDR3 is TGTGCCAGCAGCCAACAGGGTTTTACAGATACGCAGTATTTT.

The V and J genes are TRBV5-4 and TRBJ2-3, with 8 nucleotides matching TRBD1. Germline V CDR1 and CDR2: SGHNT, YYREEE (reference sequence). V shed 5 bases, J shed 2 bases, and the junction held 7 bases outside the gene matches. The CDR3 has 15 residues. CDR3 DNA: TGTGCCAGCAGTATGCCGGGACAGGCCACAGATACGCAGTATTTT. Residues: CASSMPGQATDTQYF.

This clone has only one observation. This rearrangement joins TRBV19 to TRBJ1-5; D is undetermined. CDR1 is LNHDA and CDR2 is SQIVND in the germline V gene (reference sequence). Trimming cost V 3 bases and J 7 bases, with 16 bases left between them. The CDR3 consists of 15 residues. CDR3 sequence: CASSMDSSIGQPQHF. DNA for the CDR3: TGTGCCAGTAGTATGGACTCATCAATAGGGCAGCCCCAGCATTTT.

There are a few counts of this clone. CDR3: CASRKDRGRSYEQYF. CDR3 DNA sequence: TGTGCCAGCAGAAAGGACAGGGGTAGGTCCTACGAGCAGTACTTC. V usage is TRBV6-6 and J usage is TRBJ2-7; 9 nucleotides agree with TRBD1. Per the germline V gene, CDR1 is MNHNY and CDR2 is SVGAGI (reference sequence). This CDR3 has 15 amino acids. V lost 6 bases, J lost 1 base, and 7 bases stayed unmatched.

The table lists this clone with a few counts. J is TRBJ2-2 and V is TRBV10-3, with D perhaps matching TRBD1 (6 bases). CDR3 length: 18 amino acids. Trimming shortened V by 6 bases and J by 6 bases, and 26 bases separated the two germline ends. The germline V gene has CDR1 ENHRY and CDR2 SYGVKD. CDR3 nucleotide sequence: TGTGCCATCAGAGGGGCAGGGGACAAATCCGTCCGTTCCGGGGAGCTGTTTTTT. Protein: CAIRGAGDKSVRSGELFF.

The rearrangement links TRBV5-4 to TRBJ2-2; D remains ambiguous. Germline V CDR1 and CDR2: SGHNT, YYREEE (reference sequence). CDR3 length: 15 residues. The V and J ends lost 0 bases and 0 bases respectively, with 6 bases between them. The DNA of the CDR3 is TGTGCCAGCAGCTTGGCTTTTTCGAACACCGGGGAGCTGTTTTTT. Its translation is CASSLAFSNTGELFF.

The rearrangement joins TRBV10-3 to TRBJ1-6, with D possibly TRBD1 on 5 matching bases. The germline gives CDR1 ENHRY, CDR2 SYGVKD. There are 16 residues in the CDR3. V lost 0 bases and J 9 bases, leaving 15 bases between the germline ends. The CDR3, as DNA: TGTGCCATCAGTGAGTCGAAAGCAGGGTCGGGTTCACCCCTCCACTTT. This translates into CAISESKAGSGSPLHF.

The chain is built from TRBV7-2 and TRBJ1-5; 7 nucleotides match TRBD1. Germline values: CDR1 SGHTA, CDR2 FQGNSA. The V and J ends lost 2 bases and 4 bases, in that order; junction bases with no gene match: 8. The CDR3 is made up of 16 amino acids. CDR3 nucleotide sequence: TGTGCCAGCAGCTTATCCGGGACAGAGACTAATCAGCCCCAGCATTTT. It is translated as CASSLSGTETNQPQHF.

The chain combines TRBV11-2 with TRBJ2-1, with 9 bases that match TRBD2. The CDR3 length is 15 residues. Trimming at V came to 7 bases and at J to 3 bases, leaving 7 bases not matched to a gene. Germline CDR1 is SGHAT and CDR2 is FQNNGV. The CDR3 region is CASTPGRGGYNEQFF. CDR3 nucleotides: TGTGCCAGCACCCCTGGGCGGGGGGGCTACAATGAGCAGTTCTTC.

The chain employs TRBV5-1 and TRBJ1-1; no reliable D call. V was trimmed by 0 bases and J by 0 bases, leaving 9 bases between them. The CDR3 is made up of 15 amino acids. Germline CDR1 reads SGHRS; CDR2 reads YFSETQ. The CDR3 loop is CASSLDPGMNTEAFF. CDR3 coding DNA: TGCGCCAGCAGCTTGGATCCAGGAATGAACACTGAAGCTTTCTTT.

This chain joins TRBV5-1 and TRBJ1-1; D ambiguous. In germline, CDR1 is SGHRS, CDR2 YFSETQ. Trimming pared 2 bases from V and 1 base from J, leaving 9 bases between. The CDR3 has 14 amino acids. DNA for the CDR3: TGCGCCAGCAGCTTCCCGGGAGGGAACACTGAAGCTTTCTTT. Its translation: CASSFPGGNTEAFF.

J is TRBJ2-3 and V is TRBV5-1; TRBD2 aligns across 7 bases. CDR1 and CDR2 from the germline V gene are SGHRS and YFSETQ. Unmatched junction bases numbered 9, after V lost 6 bases and J lost 2 bases. The CDR3 runs to 15 residues. The CDR3 DNA follows: TGCGCCAGCACCTCCTCTAGCGGATACACAGATACGCAGTATTTT. It encodes CASTSSSGYTDTQYF.